The 27 T cell receptor beta chains in this list originate from one sample, sequenced in a study of graft-versus-host responses after intestinal transplantation. Libraries were prepared by immunoSEQ multiplex PCR; TCRdb keeps only in-frame clonotypes and omits some of them. Of 20,000 or so clones in the sample, approximately 80% were seen once. This sample comprised PBMCs, obtained 14 days after transplant. The origin of the receptors is a human patient who received an intestinal transplant, so some T cells may come from the graft donor.

This chain links TRBV2 with TRBJ2-5; TRBD2 matches at 12 bases. CDR1 SNHLY and CDR2 FYNNEI come from the germline V gene. The CDR3 sequence is 15 residues long. V was clipped by 1 base and J by 3 bases; unmatched bases: 0. CDR3 in DNA: TGTGCCAGCAGTGAAGGACTAGCGGGAGAAGAGACCCAGTACTTC. This gives the protein CASSEGLAGEETQYF.

The rearrangement joins TRBV2 to TRBJ2-7; 8 bases line up with TRBD1. There are 14 residues in the CDR3. Per the germline V gene, CDR1 is SNHLY and CDR2 is FYNNEI. V was clipped by 5 bases and J by 1 base; unmatched bases: 4. The CDR3: CASSFDRGSYEQYF. CDR3 coding DNA: TGTGCCAGCAGTTTCGACAGGGGATCCTACGAGCAGTACTTC.

V gene TRBV6-1 combines with J gene TRBJ1-3, with D possibly matching TRBD1 (5 bases). Trimming stripped 6 bases from V and 4 bases from J, with 13 bases between. From germline, CDR1 is MNHNS and CDR2 SASEGT. The CDR3 is 14 amino acids. CDR3 nucleotides: TGTGCCAGCAGCTTGGAGGGGCTGGGAAACACCATATATTTT. It encodes CASSLEGLGNTIYF.

The genes are TRBV4-2 and TRBJ2-3, with D possibly matching TRBD2 (6 bases). With 0 bases removed from V and 2 bases from J, the gap between germline ends came to 21 bases. CDR3 length: 19 amino acids. From germline, CDR1 is LGHNA and CDR2 YNFKEQ. The CDR3, as DNA: TGTGCCAGCAGCCAAGATACCATCCCAGAAGCGGGCCCCACAGATACGCAGTATTTT. This encodes CASSQDTIPEAGPTDTQYF.

V is TRBV19 and J is TRBJ1-3, with D unresolved. The V end lost 3 bases, the J end lost 3 bases, and 9 bases lay between the germline ends. There are 14 residues in the CDR3. Germline V CDR1 and CDR2: LNHDA, SQIVND (reference sequence). The chain's CDR3 is CASSISASGNTIYF. The CDR3 nucleotides are TGTGCCAGTAGTATCTCGGCGAGTGGAAACACCATATATTTT.

The V call is TRBV27, the J call TRBJ2-6; 8 positions agree with TRBD1. Germline values: CDR1 MNHEY, CDR2 SMNVEV (reference sequence). V shed 7 bases and J 2 bases; nucleotides not matched to a gene: 4. The CDR3 consists of 15 residues. Written as DNA, the CDR3 is TGTGCCAGCACCCGACAGGGGACTGGGGCCAACGTCCTGACTTTC. This sequence encodes CASTRQGTGANVLTF. Drawing the rest from reference TRBV27 and TRBJ2-6, the complete variable domain is EAQVTQNPRYLITVTGKKLTVTCSQNMNHEYMSWYRQDPGLGLRQIYYSMNVEVTDKGDVPEGYKVSRKEKRNFPLILESPSPNQTSLYFCASTRQGTGANVLTFGAGSRLTVL.

The J gene is TRBJ1-2, the V gene TRBV27, with 10 bases that match TRBD1. V shed 4 bases and J 5 bases; nucleotides not matched to a gene: 4. Germline V gene data show CDR1 as MNHEY and CDR2 as SMNVEV (reference sequence). The CDR3 totals 14 residues. Here the CDR3 reads CASSSTGGVYGYTF. DNA for the CDR3: TGTGCCAGCAGTTCGACAGGGGGCGTGTATGGCTACACCTTC.

The chain recombines TRBV5-6 with TRBJ1-2; tentatively, D is TRBD1 (6 bases). CDR1 and CDR2 from the germline V gene are SGHDT and YYEEEE. This CDR3 contains 12 residues. Trimming left V 1 base short and J 6 bases short, with 7 bases between. This CDR3 reads CASSLTGNGYTF. In nucleotides, the CDR3 is TGTGCCAGCAGCTTGACAGGGAATGGCTACACCTTC. Based on the CDR3 plus reference TRBV5-6 and TRBJ1-2, the full variable domain is DAGVTQSPTHLIKTRGQQVTLRCSPKSGHDTVSWYQQALGQGPQFIFQYYEEEERQRGNFPDRFSGHQFPNYSSELNVNALLLGDSALYLCASSLTGNGYTFGSGTRLTVV.

The V call is TRBV5-6, the J call TRBJ1-2; D remains ambiguous. Trimming took off 1 base at V and 8 bases at J, with 12 bases between the two ends. CDR3 length: 13 amino acids. Germline V lookup: CDR1 SGHDT, CDR2 YYEEEE. The CDR3 is CASSLPAVEGYTF. The CDR3 region has the DNA TGTGCCAGCAGCTTGCCCGCCGTGGAGGGCTACACCTTC.

A remark on this clone: The DNA is omitted, as the CDR3 cannot be located on it reliably, and the CDR3 follows TCRdb's listing. The chain couples TRBV19 to TRBJ1-4. CDR1 is LNHDA and CDR2 is SQIVND in the germline V gene (reference sequence). The CDR3 spans 15 residues, counting both ends. CDR3 sequence reads: CASTSAGLVDEKLFF.

The chain links TRBV5-4 to TRBJ1-1, with 8 bases matching TRBD1. V shed 4 bases, J shed 1 base, and the junction held 6 bases outside the gene matches. The germline gives CDR1 SGHNT, CDR2 YYREEE (reference sequence). This CDR3 contains 15 residues. CDR3 sequence (DNA): TGTGCCAGCAGCGACAGGGGAGAGAGGAACACTGAAGCTTTCTTT. Its translation: CASSDRGERNTEAFF.

V gene TRBV9 combines with J gene TRBJ1-2, with 8 bases lining up with TRBD1. From germline, CDR1 is SGDLS and CDR2 YYNGEE. Trimming at V came to 0 bases and at J to 4 bases, leaving 2 bases not matched to a gene. The CDR3 sequence is 14 residues long. The CDR3 DNA sequence: TGTGCCAGCAGCGTAGCTACAGGGGGCTATGGCTACACCTTC. Translated: CASSVATGGYGYTF.

V and J are TRBV5-1 and TRBJ2-1, with unresolved D. This CDR3 has 12 amino acids. Per germline, CDR1 SGHRS and CDR2 YFSETQ. V lost 2 bases and J lost 10, with 10 bases in between. In nucleotides, the CDR3 is TGCGCCAGCAGCTTCCCGTCCGAGGAGCAGTTCTTC. Protein product: CASSFPSEEQFF.

The chain combines TRBV19 with TRBJ1-1; D unresolved. The CDR3 extends over 13 amino acids. Trimming removed 1 base at V and 2 bases at J, with 5 bases between. Looked up from germline, CDR1 is LNHDA and CDR2 is SQIVND (reference sequence). The CDR3 coding sequence is TGTGCCAGTAGTATAGTAATAAACACTGAAGCTTTCTTT. Its translation is CASSIVINTEAFF.

This clone showed up just a few times. The chain carries TRBV13 and TRBJ2-6, with D unclear. The CDR3 is made up of 18 amino acids. The germline V and J ends were trimmed by 6 bases and 5 bases, with 23 bases remaining between them. The germline gives CDR1 PRHDT, CDR2 FYEKMQ (reference sequence). CDR3 amino acids: CASSSLELSQSRANVLTF. For the CDR3, the DNA is TGTGCCAGCAGTAGTCTCGAGCTGAGTCAAAGTCGGGCCAACGTCCTGACTTTC.

The rearrangement links TRBV18 to TRBJ2-5; D is uncertain. The J call may be in error: the DNA end matches TRBJ2-7 better. CDR3 length: 14 amino acids. From germline, CDR1 is KGHSH and CDR2 LQKENI. CDR3 sequence: CASSPRNKVHEQYF. The CDR3 nucleotides are TGTGCCAGCTCACCACGGAATAAGGTCCACGAGCAGTACTTC.

V and J are TRBV4-2 and TRBJ1-1; D possibly corresponds to TRBD1 (5 bases). The germline V and J ends were trimmed by 0 bases and 0 bases, with 11 bases remaining between them. The CDR3 loop spans 16 amino acids. Germline lookup yields CDR1 LGHNA and CDR2 YNFKEQ. This CDR3 reads CASSQERDLLNTEAFF. The CDR3 bases are TGTGCCAGCAGCCAAGAACGGGACCTCTTGAACACTGAAGCTTTCTTT.

The rearrangement links TRBV18 to TRBJ2-7; D is undetermined. This CDR3 comprises 14 residues. Germline V gene lookup returns CDR1 KGHSH and CDR2 LQKENI. Trimming left V 0 bases short and J 0 bases short, with 6 bases between. This CDR3 reads CASSPPETSYEQYF. The CDR3 DNA reads TGTGCCAGCTCACCACCGGAGACCTCCTACGAGCAGTACTTC.

The chain is built from TRBV19 and TRBJ2-1, with 9 bases aligning to TRBD2. V shed 6 bases and J 4 bases; nucleotides not matched to a gene: 7. Germline V gene lookup returns CDR1 LNHDA and CDR2 SQIVND (reference sequence). This CDR3 region has 15 residues. The CDR3 nucleotides read TGTGCCAGTAGAAAAGCGGGAGGAACTTACAATGAGCAGTTCTTC. Amino acid sequence: CASRKAGGTYNEQFF.

V is TRBV5-1 and J is TRBJ2-1, with 10 bases identical to TRBD1. The CDR3 extends over 14 amino acids. V lost 2 bases to trimming and J lost 7 bases; unmatched junction nucleotides: 3. The germline V gene has CDR1 SGHRS and CDR2 YFSETQ. The CDR3 spells CASSLEGQGNEQFF. As DNA, the CDR3 is TGCGCCAGCAGCTTAGAGGGACAGGGGAATGAGCAGTTCTTC.

V gene TRBV7-9 combines with J gene TRBJ1-2; D remains ambiguous. Trimming removed 2 bases at V and 6 bases at J, with 16 bases between. Per the germline V gene, CDR1 is SEHNR and CDR2 is FQNEAQ (reference sequence). The CDR3 is 15 residues long. CDR3 sequence reads: CASSLSKGRGDGYTF. In DNA, the CDR3 is TGTGCCAGCAGCTTATCTAAGGGCCGAGGAGATGGCTACACCTTC.

The rearrangement links TRBV12-5 to TRBJ2-7, with D perhaps TRBD1 (6 bases). CDR1 is LGHNT and CDR2 is FRNRAP in the germline V gene. The CDR3 consists of 14 residues. The V end was cut by 6 bases, the J end by 0 bases, with 12 bases between. In DNA, the CDR3 is TGTGCTAGTGGCAATGCAGGGGCCTCCTACGAGCAGTACTTC. Its protein is CASGNAGASYEQYF.

This sequence joins TRBV5-6 and TRBJ2-1; D might be TRBD1 or TRBD2, each matching 6 bases. CDR1 SGHDT and CDR2 YYEEEE come from the germline V gene. This CDR3 region has 16 residues. V dropped 0 bases and J dropped 5 bases, with 15 bases sitting between them. The CDR3 reads CASSLAGGGINNEQFF. DNA for the CDR3: TGTGCCAGCAGCTTGGCCGGAGGGGGGATTAACAATGAGCAGTTCTTC.

Concerning this clone itself: One junction end disagrees with the germline gene, perhaps due to a read error. At the DNA level, this CDR3 is encoded by other sequences in the same sample as well. The J gene is TRBJ1-3, the V gene TRBV6-1; D remains unclear. CDR3 length: 14 amino acids. Germline loops: CDR1 MNHNS, CDR2 SASEGT. CDR3 in amino acids: CASSEPGSGNTIYF. In DNA form, the CDR3 reads TGTGCCAGCAGTGAGCCGGGCTCTGGGAACACCATATATTTT.

The chain carries TRBV6-1 and TRBJ2-3, with D unclear. The V gene's germline CDR1 is MNHNS and CDR2 SASEGT. V was pared by 6 bases and J by 1 base, with 5 bases between. This CDR3 is built from 12 residues. CDR3 sequence reads: CASRGGTDTQYF. For the CDR3, the DNA is TGTGCCAGCAGGGGCGGCACAGATACGCAGTATTTT.

This clone was seen once. The rearrangement links TRBV30 to TRBJ1-1; tentatively, D is TRBD1 (6 bases). V shed 0 bases and J shed 1 base, with 12 bases lying between them. The CDR3 is 15 residues long. The germline V gene has CDR1 GTSNPN and CDR2 SVGIG (reference sequence). The CDR3 nucleotides read TGTGCCTGGAGTGTAAGGGGGACACCGAACACTGAAGCTTTCTTT. Protein product: CAWSVRGTPNTEAFF.

This clone has a single count. V usage is TRBV15 and J usage is TRBJ2-7; 7 bases are a match to TRBD2. The CDR3 spans 14 residues. J gave up 2 bases and V 3 bases, and 4 bases lay outside the gene matches. Germline CDR1 is LNHNV and CDR2 is YYDKDF (reference sequence). Here the CDR3 reads CATSSAGTTYEQYF. The CDR3, as DNA: TGTGCCACCAGCAGCGCCGGGACTACCTACGAGCAGTACTTC. Full variable domain (outside the CDR3, taken from reference TRBV15 and TRBJ2-7): DAMVIQNPRYQVTQFGKPVTLSCSQTLNHNVMYWYQQKSSQAPKLLFHYYDKDFNNEADTPDNFQSRRPNTSFCFLDIRSPGLGDTAMYLCATSSAGTTYEQYFGPGTRLTVT.